The 30 T cell receptor beta chains below come from one sample, sequenced in a study of T cell repertoires in cytomegalovirus infection. TCRdb redid the calling of the reads with MiXCR, one entry per CDR3 protein. The sample carries about 260,000 distinct CDR3 sequences, roughly an eighth recorded once. The sequenced material came from PBMCs. The receptors shown here come from a human donor in good health (CMV status not recorded). Some clones in this sample may be carry-over from other donors' samples.

In its sample, this clonotype was seen many times. This chain joins TRBV7-2 and TRBJ2-7; either TRBD1 or TRBD2 may fit D (5 bases each). Germline CDR1 reads SGHTA; CDR2 reads FQGNSA. This CDR3 is 13 amino acids long. V lost 0 bases and J lost 6, with 9 bases in between. Here the CDR3 reads CASSLAGVSEQYF. The CDR3 bases are TGTGCCAGCAGCTTAGCGGGGGTAAGCGAGCAGTACTTC.

This clonotype appeared a few times. This chain links TRBV27 with TRBJ2-7; TRBD2 aligns across 8 bases. CDR1 MNHEY and CDR2 SMNVEV come from the germline V gene (reference sequence). This CDR3 is built from 15 residues. Trimming removed 3 bases from V and 1 base from J; junction bases left unmatched: 5. This CDR3 reads CASSLTVAGSYEQYF. DNA of the CDR3: TGTGCCAGCAGTTTGACGGTAGCGGGGTCCTACGAGCAGTACTTC.

In DNA, the CDR3 is TGTGCCAGCAGAAGGGGTAGCCTAGCGGGGAGATCCGGGGAGCTGTTTTTT. Amino acid sequence: CASRRGSLAGRSGELFF. This rearrangement joins TRBV6-5 to TRBJ2-2, with 9 positions matching TRBD2. Germline V gene lookup returns CDR1 MNHEY and CDR2 SVGAGI. This CDR3 is built from 17 residues. The V segment lost 6 bases and the J segment 6 bases; nucleotides outside the gene matches: 14.

The V call is TRBV2, the J call TRBJ1-1, with D maybe TRBD1 (5 bases). Trimming shortened V by 4 bases and J by 10 bases, and 13 bases separated the two germline ends. From germline, CDR1 is SNHLY and CDR2 FYNNEI. The length of the CDR3 is 12 residues. The CDR3 here is CASSAPGIGAFF. CDR3 DNA: TGTGCCAGCAGTGCTCCAGGGATCGGAGCTTTCTTT.

There are many counts of this clonotype. V and J are TRBV20-1 and TRBJ2-7, with D perhaps matching TRBD1 (7 bases). The CDR3 is 11 amino acids. The germline V gene encodes CDR1 DFQATT and CDR2 SNEGSKA (reference sequence). The germline V and J ends were trimmed by 3 bases and 6 bases, with 9 bases remaining between them. This CDR3 reads CSASQGGEQYF. The CDR3 DNA is TGCAGTGCTAGTCAGGGGGGCGAGCAGTACTTC.

There are a few counts of this clonotype. The chain couples TRBV7-2 to TRBJ2-7; possibly TRBD2 for D (5 bases). The CDR3 spans 13 residues. Germline CDR1 reads SGHTA; CDR2 reads FQGNSA. The V and J ends lost 4 bases and 6 bases respectively, with 13 bases between them. The CDR3 DNA is TGTGCCAGCAGCTATACCGAGGGCGCCGAGCAGTACTTC. It is translated as CASSYTEGAEQYF.

This chain links TRBV7-9 with TRBJ2-2; the match to TRBD2 covers 10 bases. CDR1 and CDR2 (germline): SEHNR, FQNEAQ (reference sequence). After removal of 4 bases from V and 1 base from J, the junction contained 6 bases not matched to a gene. There are 17 residues in the CDR3. The CDR3 coding sequence is TGTGCCAGCAGCTCCACTCTAGCGGGGGTGAACACCGGGGAGCTGTTTTTT. Protein sequence: CASSSTLAGVNTGELFF.

The gene calls are TRBV6-4 and TRBJ2-7, with D perhaps matching TRBD2 (6 bases). CDR1 and CDR2 (germline): MRHNA, SNTAGT. V was trimmed by 3 bases and J by 1 base, leaving 13 bases between them. The CDR3 consists of 15 residues. For the CDR3, the DNA is TGTGCCAGCAGTGAGGAAGCGGGCGGTTCCTACGAGCAGTACTTC. Translation: CASSEEAGGSYEQYF.

There are many counts of this clonotype. The J gene is TRBJ1-2, the V gene TRBV5-5; D uncertain. The V and J ends lost 5 bases and 3 bases respectively, with 14 bases between them. This CDR3 spans 14 amino acids. Germline assignment: CDR1 SGHKS and CDR2 YYEKEE (reference sequence). CDR3 residues: CASSSLTLYYGYTF. As DNA, the CDR3 is TGTGCCAGCAGTTCCCTTACACTCTACTATGGCTACACCTTC.

The V gene is TRBV6-5, the J gene TRBJ2-7, with 10 bases that match TRBD2. The V and J ends lost 2 bases and 4 bases, in that order; junction bases with no gene match: 11. CDR3 length equals 17 residues. In germline, CDR1 is MNHEY, CDR2 SVGAGI. CDR3 sequence: CASSYREPLAGQYEQYF. In nucleotides, the CDR3 is TGTGCCAGCAGTTACCGGGAACCACTAGCGGGACAGTACGAGCAGTACTTC.

This rearrangement joins TRBV4-3 to TRBJ2-5; 9 nucleotides agree with TRBD1. Germline V gives CDR1 LGHNA, CDR2 YSLEER. The ends lost 2 bases at V and 1 base at J; junction bases unmatched: 2. There are 15 residues in the CDR3. This chain's CDR3 is CASSQPGQGQETQYF. CDR3 sequence (DNA): TGCGCCAGCAGCCAACCGGGACAGGGCCAAGAGACCCAGTACTTC.

Ten or more counts support this clonotype. V and J are TRBV7-2 and TRBJ2-7; 7 nucleotides agree with TRBD2. The ends lost 1 base at V and 5 bases at J; junction bases unmatched: 8. Germline CDR1 is SGHTA and CDR2 is FQGNSA. This CDR3 region has 15 residues. CDR3 sequence reads: CASSLGWEGLNEQYF. The CDR3 DNA sequence: TGTGCCAGCAGCTTAGGTTGGGAGGGGCTCAACGAGCAGTACTTC. Drawing the rest from reference TRBV7-2 and TRBJ2-7, the complete variable domain is GAGVSQSPSNKVTEKGKDVELRCDPISGHTALYWYRQSLGQGLEFLIYFQGNSAPDKSGLPSDRFSAERTGGSVSTLTIQRTQQEDSAVYLCASSLGWEGLNEQYFGPGTRLTVT.

This clonotype showed up many times. The rearrangement joins TRBV7-2 to TRBJ2-5; no reliable D call. Germline loops: CDR1 SGHTA, CDR2 FQGNSA. The V and J ends lost 4 bases and 3 bases respectively, with 18 bases between them. This CDR3 comprises 16 residues. As DNA, the CDR3 is TGTGCCAGCAGCTCATCCGGACGTAGTCTGAAAGAGACCCAGTACTTC. As protein: CASSSSGRSLKETQYF.

This clonotype was counted between two and nine times. This chain joins TRBV28 and TRBJ1-5; the D gene is possibly TRBD1 (6 bases). Germline loops: CDR1 MDHEN, CDR2 SYDVKM. The CDR3 contains 15 residues. V was trimmed by 6 bases and J by 5 bases, leaving 17 bases between them. The CDR3 protein is CASSGQRQVYQPQHF. The CDR3 nucleotides read TGTGCCAGCAGCGGCCAAAGACAGGTTTATCAGCCCCAGCATTTT.

J is TRBJ2-3 and V is TRBV29-1; D not resolved. CDR1 SQVTM and CDR2 ANQGSEA come from the germline V gene. The V end was cut by 3 bases, the J end by 0 bases, with 4 bases between. The CDR3 totals 12 residues. Here the CDR3 DNA reads TGCAGCGTTGATAAGAGCACAGATACGCAGTATTTT. Encoded protein: CSVDKSTDTQYF.

There are many counts of this clonotype. The rearrangement links TRBV7-2 to TRBJ2-1, with D perhaps TRBD2 (5 bases). The CDR3 length is 19 residues. CDR1 and CDR2 from the germline V gene are SGHTA and FQGNSA. The V and J ends lost 5 bases and 0 bases respectively, with 23 bases between them. The DNA of the CDR3 is TGTGCCAGCAGCCCCACAGTATCCGGGCTGGGGAGCTCCTACAATGAGCAGTTCTTC. Protein: CASSPTVSGLGSSYNEQFF.

At least ten counts were recorded for this clonotype. This chain uses TRBV19 with TRBJ1-5, with 7 bases lining up with TRBD1. The junction had 6 bases not matched to a gene; V was cut back by 3 bases and J by 4 bases. CDR1 and CDR2 from the germline V gene are LNHDA and SQIVND (reference sequence). This CDR3 comprises 15 residues. CDR3 residues: CASSIGAGGNQPQHF. The CDR3 DNA reads TGTGCCAGTAGTATCGGCGCAGGGGGGAATCAGCCCCAGCATTTT.

Points on this clonotype: A clone one base away is much larger, so this may be a read error. The chain has TRBV19 and TRBJ2-3; the match to TRBD2 covers 10 bases. The germline gives CDR1 LNHDA, CDR2 SQIVND (reference sequence). The CDR3 sequence is 16 residues long. CDR3 in DNA: TGTGCCAGAAGTAGGGAGGCTAGCGGGAGTGCAGATACGCAGTATTTT. It codes for CARSREASGSADTQYF.

The V gene is TRBV5-4, the J gene TRBJ2-1, with unresolved D. V was pared by 0 bases and J by 2 bases, with 9 bases between. The CDR3 contains 15 residues. CDR1 and CDR2 (germline): SGHNT, YYREEE (reference sequence). The DNA for the CDR3 is TGTGCCAGCAGCTTGGTTGGGTCGCCCTACAATGAGCAGTTCTTC. It specifies CASSLVGSPYNEQFF.

In its sample, this clonotype was seen many times. The chain combines TRBV7-2 with TRBJ1-3; D may be TRBD1 (5 bases). CDR1 is SGHTA and CDR2 is FQGNSA in the germline V gene. Trimming removed 5 bases at V and 3 bases at J, with 17 bases between. CDR3 size: 16 residues. CDR3 in amino acids: CASSPPGRGGGNTIYF. CDR3 DNA sequence: TGTGCCAGCAGCCCTCCCGGAAGGGGCGGTGGAAACACCATATATTTT.

This clonotype was counted at least ten times. The chain links TRBV5-1 to TRBJ1-2, with 9 bases lining up with TRBD1. Germline CDR1 is SGHRS and CDR2 is YFSETQ. Unmatched junction bases numbered 8, after V lost 4 bases and J lost 4 bases. The CDR3 runs to 15 residues. In DNA, the CDR3 is TGCGCCAGCAGCCAGGGACAGGGCTTTATCTATGGCTACACCTTC. Encoded protein: CASSQGQGFIYGYTF.

This clonotype occurred many times. The CDR3 is CASSLSRVGAAEQFF. The CDR3 DNA reads as TGTGCCAGCAGCTTATCACGGGTTGGGGCGGCTGAGCAGTTCTTC. This rearrangement joins TRBV7-2 to TRBJ2-1; D might be TRBD1 (5 bases). From germline, CDR1 is SGHTA and CDR2 FQGNSA. Trimming took 2 bases from V and 9 from J, leaving 17 bases between them. CDR3 size: 15 residues.

The chain has TRBV20-1 and TRBJ2-1; D perhaps matches TRBD2 (5 bases). The V end lost 0 bases, the J end lost 7 bases, and 13 bases lay between the germline ends. This CDR3 comprises 14 residues. CDR1 DFQATT and CDR2 SNEGSKA come from the germline V gene (reference sequence). The CDR3 DNA follows: TGCAGTGCTAGAGATGTCTGGAGGAGGAATGAGCAGTTCTTC. It is translated as CSARDVWRRNEQFF.

This clonotype was detected a few times. The gene calls are TRBV2 and TRBJ2-2; D is possibly TRBD1 or TRBD2 (5 bases each). V was cut by 6 bases and J by 2 bases, with 13 bases left in between. This CDR3 contains 15 residues. Germline CDR1 reads SNHLY; CDR2 reads FYNNEI. For the CDR3, the DNA is TGTGCCAGCAGAAGCCGGGACCTAAACACCGGGGAGCTGTTTTTT. This sequence encodes CASRSRDLNTGELFF.

The chain links TRBV7-9 to TRBJ1-1; no firm D call. With 5 bases removed from V and 7 bases from J, the gap between germline ends came to 8 bases. CDR3 size: 11 residues. Germline-derived CDR1 and CDR2 are SEHNR and FQNEAQ (reference sequence). The CDR3 coding sequence is TGTGCCAGCAGCATACACCTTGAAGCTTTCTTT. Its protein product is CASSIHLEAFF.

This clonotype was counted ten times or more. V gene TRBV7-9 combines with J gene TRBJ1-6; the D is unclear. Germline values: CDR1 SEHNR, CDR2 FQNEAQ (reference sequence). V was cut by 1 base and J by 4 bases, with 11 bases left in between. The CDR3 loop spans 16 amino acids. The chain's CDR3 is CASSLVRTFYNSPLHF. In nucleotides, the CDR3 is TGTGCCAGCAGCTTAGTCAGGACTTTTTATAATTCACCCCTCCACTTT.

This clonotype was seen many times. This chain uses TRBV6-2 or TRBV6-3 with TRBJ2-1; the match to TRBD2 covers 11 bases. Looked up from germline, CDR1 is MNHEY and CDR2 is SVGEGT. CDR3 size: 17 residues. The ends lost 4 bases at V and 0 bases at J; junction bases unmatched: 5. CDR3: CASSLLAGAGSYNEQFF. The CDR3 DNA sequence: TGTGCCAGCAGTTTACTAGCGGGAGCGGGCTCCTACAATGAGCAGTTCTTC.

This clonotype has ten or more counts. The J gene is TRBJ1-1, the V gene TRBV7-2, with D unresolved. Trimming shortened V by 8 bases and J by 3 bases, and 13 bases separated the two germline ends. Germline V gene lookup returns CDR1 SGHTA and CDR2 FQGNSA. The CDR3 is 13 amino acids. CDR3 amino acids: CASHRTGYTEAFF. The CDR3, as DNA: TGTGCCAGCCATCGAACCGGATACACTGAAGCTTTCTTT.

This clonotype has a handful of counts. The chain links TRBV4-3 to TRBJ2-7, with 10 positions matching TRBD2. The CDR3 runs to 19 residues. The ends lost 0 bases at V and 4 bases at J; junction bases unmatched: 15. Germline V gene data show CDR1 as LGHNA and CDR2 as YSLEER. The DNA for the CDR3 is TGCGCCAGCAGCCAAGATAACGAGCGGGAGGGCCGGAATAAATACGAGCAGTACTTC. It yields the protein CASSQDNEREGRNKYEQYF.

At least ten counts were recorded for this clonotype. The chain employs TRBV12-3 or TRBV12-4 and TRBJ1-6; no definite D call. CDR3 length equals 14 residues. V lost 3 bases and J lost 10, with 13 bases in between. The CDR3 nucleotides read TGTGCCAGCAGTTTTCAGAGCTCGGGGTCACCCCTCCACTTT. Translated, it gives CASSFQSSGSPLHF.